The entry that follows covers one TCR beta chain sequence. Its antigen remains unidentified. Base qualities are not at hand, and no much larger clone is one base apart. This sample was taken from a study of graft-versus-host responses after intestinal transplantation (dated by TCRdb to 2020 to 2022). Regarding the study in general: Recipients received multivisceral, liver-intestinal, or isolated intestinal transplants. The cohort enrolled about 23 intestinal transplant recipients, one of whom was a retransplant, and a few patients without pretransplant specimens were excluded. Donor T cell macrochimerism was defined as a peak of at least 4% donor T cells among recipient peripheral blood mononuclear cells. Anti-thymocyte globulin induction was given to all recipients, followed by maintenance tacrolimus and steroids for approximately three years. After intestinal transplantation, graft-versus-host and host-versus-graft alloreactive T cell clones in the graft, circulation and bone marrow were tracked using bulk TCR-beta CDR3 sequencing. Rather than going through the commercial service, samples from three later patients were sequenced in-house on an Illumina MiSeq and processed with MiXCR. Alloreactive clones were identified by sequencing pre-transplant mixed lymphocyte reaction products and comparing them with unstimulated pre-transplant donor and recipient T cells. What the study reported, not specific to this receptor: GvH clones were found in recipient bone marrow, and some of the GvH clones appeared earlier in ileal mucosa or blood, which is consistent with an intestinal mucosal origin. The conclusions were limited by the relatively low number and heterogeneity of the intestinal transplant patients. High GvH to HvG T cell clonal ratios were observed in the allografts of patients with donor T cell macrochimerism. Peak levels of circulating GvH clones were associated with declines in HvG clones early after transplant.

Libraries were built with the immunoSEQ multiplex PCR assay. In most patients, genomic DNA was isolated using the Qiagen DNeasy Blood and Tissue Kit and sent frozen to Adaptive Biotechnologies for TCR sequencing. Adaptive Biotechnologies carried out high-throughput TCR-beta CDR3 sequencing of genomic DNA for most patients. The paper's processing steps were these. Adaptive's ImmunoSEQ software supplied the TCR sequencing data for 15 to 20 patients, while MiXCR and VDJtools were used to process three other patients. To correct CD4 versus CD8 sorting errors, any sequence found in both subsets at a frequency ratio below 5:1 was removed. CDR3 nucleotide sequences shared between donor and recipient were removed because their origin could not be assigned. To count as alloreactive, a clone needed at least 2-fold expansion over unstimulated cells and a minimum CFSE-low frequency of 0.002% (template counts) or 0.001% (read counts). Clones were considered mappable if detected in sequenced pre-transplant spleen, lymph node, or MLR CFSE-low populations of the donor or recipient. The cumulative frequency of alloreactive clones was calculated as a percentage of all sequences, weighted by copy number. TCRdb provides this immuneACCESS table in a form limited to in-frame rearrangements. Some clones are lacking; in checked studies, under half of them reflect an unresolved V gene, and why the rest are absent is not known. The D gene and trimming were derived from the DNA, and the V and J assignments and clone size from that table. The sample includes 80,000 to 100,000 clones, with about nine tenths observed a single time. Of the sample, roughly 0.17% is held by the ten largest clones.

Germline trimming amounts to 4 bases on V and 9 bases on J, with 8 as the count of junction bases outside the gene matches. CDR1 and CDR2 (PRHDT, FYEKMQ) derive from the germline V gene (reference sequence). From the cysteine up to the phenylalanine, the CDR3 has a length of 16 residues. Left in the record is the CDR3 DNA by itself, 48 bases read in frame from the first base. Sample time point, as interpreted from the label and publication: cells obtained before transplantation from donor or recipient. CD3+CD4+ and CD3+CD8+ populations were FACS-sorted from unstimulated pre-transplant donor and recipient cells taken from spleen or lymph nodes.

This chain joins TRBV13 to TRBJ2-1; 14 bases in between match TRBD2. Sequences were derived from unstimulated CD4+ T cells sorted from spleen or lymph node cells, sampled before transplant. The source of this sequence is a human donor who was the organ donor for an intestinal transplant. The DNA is TGTGCCAGCAGCTGGCGACTAGCGGGGGGGCTAGGTGAGCAGTTCTTC. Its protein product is CASSWRLAGGLGEQFF.